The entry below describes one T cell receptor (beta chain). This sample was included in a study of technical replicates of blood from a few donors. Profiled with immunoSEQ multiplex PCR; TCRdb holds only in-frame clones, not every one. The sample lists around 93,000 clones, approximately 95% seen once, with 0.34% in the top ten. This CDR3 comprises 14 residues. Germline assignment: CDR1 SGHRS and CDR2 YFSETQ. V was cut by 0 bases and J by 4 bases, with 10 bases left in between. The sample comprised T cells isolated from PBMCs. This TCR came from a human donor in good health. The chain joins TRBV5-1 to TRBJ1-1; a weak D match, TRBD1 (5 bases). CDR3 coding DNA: TGCGCCAGCAGCTTGGCTTATCAGGGCACTGAAGCTTTCTTT. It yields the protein CASSLAYQGTEAFF.